Sequencing of this T cell receptor (beta chain) was carried out in a study of T cells in Graves' hyperthyroidism and ophthalmopathy. The study, taken as a whole, reports: Separation of ophthalmopathy from stable hyperthyroidism was achieved by a 13 V-J model. Appearing also in blood were most of the thyroid clonotypes expanded above 0.001.

Diagnosis rested on symptoms, serum thyroxine and TRAb, thyroid ultrasound, and orbital computed tomography. PBMCs stemmed from 10 ml fresh peripheral blood. This clonotype came up many times. Its antigen remains unidentified. Amplification yielded TCR beta CDR3 regions, with RNA transcripts as the source. A set of HTBI primers served as the primers for a first-round RT-PCR of the TCR CDR3. In TCRdb, the multiplex PCR reads were re-called with MiXCR into one record per CDR3 protein. The table lists 600,000 to 800,000 distinct CDR3 sequences, around 40% of them singletons. CDR3 length: 14 residues. The germline gives CDR1 LNHDA, CDR2 SQIVND (reference sequence). V lost 3 bases to trimming and J lost 5 bases, with 10 bases between them.

The chain uses TRBV19 and TRBJ2-2; perhaps TRBD2 as D (5 bases). The TCR originated in a woman aged 40-49 years with Graves' hyperthyroidism. Source material: blood. CDR3 loop: CASSIGKGTGELFF. CDR3 nucleotides: TGTGCCAGTAGTATCGGGAAGGGAACCGGGGAGCTGTTTTTT.